These T cell receptor beta chains were read from a single sample in a study of beta chain features in type 1 diabetes. Assay used: immunoSEQ multiplex PCR; TCRdb lists only in-frame clones, some missing. The sample holds 350,000 to 400,000 clones; approximately 16% are singletons and the top ten take approximately 0.02%. Input material: naive CD4+ T cells from blood. The source of these receptors is a woman aged 18-29 years in good health. Each CDR3 is given with its conserved first and last residue. D genes are given only for firm matches. Clone size appears in some rows only: once, few, many, or a class for an expanded clone.

size	D	J	V	CDR3	DNA
few	TRBD1	TRBJ1-1	TRBV5-1	CASSWLQGRHTEAFF	TGCGCCAGCAGCTGGTTACAGGGGCGACACACTGAAGCTTTCTTT
few	.	TRBJ2-7	TRBV30	CARSSGLEKRLYF	TGTGCCCGGTCAAGCGGATTGGAGAAAAGACTGTACTTC
few	.	TRBJ2-1	TRBV7-9	CASSARGSSYNEQFF	TGTGCCAGCAGCGCACGGGGGAGCTCCTACAATGAGCAGTTCTTC
few	TRBD1	TRBJ1-2	TRBV18	CASSFDRGSDGYTF	TGTGCCAGCTCATTCGACAGGGGGTCGGACGGCTACACCTTC
.	.	TRBJ1-4	TRBV5-6	CASSFYATNEKLFF	TGTGCCAGCAGCTTCTACGCAACTAATGAAAAACTGTTTTTT
.	TRBD2	TRBJ2-7	TRBV30	CAWSRLAEGSEQYF	TGTGCCTGGAGTCGACTAGCGGAGGGGAGCGAGCAGTACTTC
few	.	TRBJ2-1	TRBV5-6	CASSLAGENYNEQFF	TGTGCCAGCAGCTTGGCGGGAGAGAACTACAATGAGCAGTTCTTC
.	TRBD1	TRBJ2-3	TRBV4-1	CASSRKHGTESPDTQYF	TGCGCCAGCAGCCGCAAGCATGGGACAGAATCGCCAGATACGCAGTATTTT
few	.	TRBJ2-3	TRBV11-3	CASGADALDTQYF	TGTGCCAGCGGGGCAGACGCCCTAGATACGCAGTATTTT
few	.	TRBJ2-1	TRBV7-2	CASSLVAANEQFF	TGTGCCAGCAGCTTAGTTGCGGCTAATGAGCAGTTCTTC
.	TRBD1	TRBJ1-1	TRBV18	CASSPRQGEAFF	TGTGCCAGCTCACCTAGACAGGGGGAAGCTTTCTTT
few	.	TRBJ1-4	TRBV5-1	CASSLTVNEKLFF	TGCGCCAGCAGCTTGACAGTGAATGAAAAACTGTTTTTT
.	TRBD2	TRBJ2-7	TRBV6-5	CASSGTSGRYEQYF	TGTGCCAGCAGTGGGACTAGCGGGAGGTACGAGCAGTACTTC
.	.	TRBJ2-7	TRBV28	CASSSSSYEQYF	TGTGCCAGCAGTTCGAGCTCCTACGAGCAGTACTTC
.	TRBD2	TRBJ2-3	TRBV5-4	CASSLETSPSTDTQYF	TGTGCCAGCAGCCTAGAGACTAGCCCAAGCACAGATACGCAGTATTTT
few	TRBD2	TRBJ2-3	TRBV5-1	CASSRTSGRSTDTQYF	TGCGCCAGCAGCCGTACTAGCGGGAGGAGCACAGATACGCAGTATTTT
.	.	TRBJ1-1	TRBV30	CAWRRVSEAFF	TGTGCCTGGAGACGGGTCTCTGAAGCTTTCTTT
.	.	TRBJ1-1	TRBV5-1	CASSFSGSNTEAFF	TGCGCCAGCAGCTTTTCGGGTTCGAACACTGAAGCTTTCTTT
few	TRBD1	TRBJ1-2	TRBV5-1	CASSLLTGNYGYTF	TGCGCCAGCAGCTTATTGACAGGGAACTATGGCTACACCTTC
few	.	TRBJ1-1	TRBV29-1	CSVDSGMNTEAFF	TGCAGCGTTGATTCCGGGATGAACACTGAAGCTTTCTTT
.	.	TRBJ2-1	TRBV11-2	CASSLGAQHMDEQFF	TGTGCCAGCAGCTTGGGAGCCCAGCACATGGATGAGCAGTTCTTC
few	TRBD1	TRBJ1-4	TRBV19	CASRTGNNEKLFF	TGTGCCAGCCGGACAGGCAACAATGAAAAACTGTTTTTT
.	TRBD1	TRBJ2-3	TRBV2	CASTRQGVTDTQYF	TGTGCCAGCACTCGACAGGGGGTCACAGATACGCAGTATTTT
.	.	TRBJ2-5	TRBV19	CASSIGRQETQYF	TGTGCCAGTAGTATCGGTAGACAAGAGACCCAGTACTTC
few	.	TRBJ2-1	TRBV18	CASSLDSHPYNEQFF	TGTGCCAGCTCACTTGACAGCCATCCTTACAATGAGCAGTTCTTC
.	.	TRBJ2-7	TRBV19	CASSTATGYEQYF	TGTGCCAGTAGTACAGCAACAGGGTACGAGCAGTACTTC
.	.	TRBJ1-1	TRBV5-4	CASSLAVNTEAFF	TGTGCCAGCAGCTTGGCAGTGAACACTGAAGCTTTCTTT
.	.	TRBJ2-7	TRBV19	CASSRGRRRSYEQYF	TGTGCCAGTAGTAGGGGCAGACGAAGGTCCTACGAGCAGTACTTC
.	.	TRBJ1-5	TRBV20-1	CSARSGQPQHF	TGCAGTGCTAGATCAGGACAGCCCCAGCATTTT
few	.	TRBJ1-5	TRBV19	CASQRGQLNQPQHF	TGTGCCAGCCAACGGGGACAACTCAATCAGCCCCAGCATTTT
.	TRBD1	TRBJ2-5	TRBV18	CASGPGQRKETQYF	TGTGCCAGCGGACCGGGACAGAGAAAAGAGACCCAGTACTTC